Below, one T cell receptor beta chain is given with its context. The sample contains more than one DNA sequence encoding this CDR3. This specimen comes from a study of blood T cell repertoires in COVID-19. There are 14 residues in the CDR3. CDR1 and CDR2 from the germline V gene are SGHTA and FQGNSA. Trimming took 1 base from V and 0 from J, leaving 7 bases between them. Measured with immunoSEQ multiplex PCR; TCRdb has only the in-frame clones, and not every one. This table holds around 65,000 clones, about four fifths found once. Sequenced: peripheral blood. The sequence derives from a woman between 50 and 59 years old with active or convalescent COVID-19. The rearrangement uses TRBV7-2 and TRBJ2-7, with D possibly matching TRBD2 (5 bases). The CDR3, as DNA: TGTGCCAGCAGCTTAGGTGGAGGCTCCTACGAGCAGTACTTC. Translating it yields CASSLGGGSYEQYF.